These T cell receptor beta chains were read from a single sample in a study of long-term antiretroviral therapy in people with HIV. This table comes from immunoSEQ multiplex PCR, and its TCRdb copy is limited to in-frame clones, with some not included. The table has under 30,000 clones, about nine tenths seen once; the top ten hold approximately 8.4%. Sequencing used unsorted PBMCs, obtained 1.8 years before starting antiretroviral therapy. The receptors stem from a man aged 50 to 60 with HIV. The CDR3 runs from the conserved cysteine through the conserved F or W. Fields, in order: V gene, J gene, D gene, clone size, CDR3 protein, CDR3 DNA. A D gene is named only where the DNA matches it firmly. Only part of the rows carry a size: once, few, many, or a class if the clone is expanded.

v_gene: TRBV21-1; j_gene: TRBJ2-1; d_gene: -; abundance: -; CDR3aa: CASSKGGTSGRASNEQFF; CDR3nt: TGTGCCAGCAGCAAAGGGGGGACTAGCGGGAGGGCCAGCAATGAGCAGTTCTTC
v_gene: TRBV7-6; j_gene: TRBJ2-7; d_gene: -; abundance: -; CDR3aa: CASSPGPNYEQYF; CDR3nt: TGTGCCAGCAGCCCCGGACCCAACTACGAGCAGTACTTC
v_gene: TRBV2; j_gene: TRBJ1-2; d_gene: -; abundance: -; CDR3aa: CASTGTVNYGYTF; CDR3nt: TGTGCCAGCACTGGGACTGTTAACTATGGCTACACCTTC
v_gene: TRBV28; j_gene: TRBJ2-7; d_gene: TRBD2; abundance: -; CDR3aa: CASRSASGGAYNEQYF; CDR3nt: TGTGCCAGCAGGTCAGCTAGCGGGGGGGCTTACAACGAGCAGTACTTC
v_gene: TRBV18; j_gene: TRBJ1-1; d_gene: TRBD1; abundance: -; CDR3aa: CASSPPSRQGDTEAFF; CDR3nt: TGTGCCAGCTCACCACCTAGTAGACAGGGCGACACTGAAGCTTTCTTT
v_gene: TRBV6-6; j_gene: TRBJ1-5; d_gene: TRBD1; abundance: once; CDR3aa: CASSRGTDSNQPQHF; CDR3nt: TGTGCCAGCAGCAGGGGGACAGATAGCAATCAGCCCCAGCATTTT
v_gene: TRBV6-4; j_gene: TRBJ2-7; d_gene: -; abundance: -; CDR3aa: CASSSDRSSYEQYF; CDR3nt: TGTGCCAGCAGCTCAGACCGGAGCTCCTACGAGCAGTACTTC
v_gene: TRBV5-8; j_gene: TRBJ2-5; d_gene: -; abundance: -; CDR3aa: CASSLIMAQETQYF; CDR3nt: TGTGCCAGCAGCTTGATAATGGCCCAAGAGACCCAGTACTTC
v_gene: TRBV5-1; j_gene: TRBJ2-7; d_gene: -; abundance: -; CDR3aa: CASSLGQTAYEQYF; CDR3nt: TGCGCCAGCAGCTTGGGGCAGACAGCTTACGAGCAGTACTTC
v_gene: TRBV7-3; j_gene: TRBJ1-1; d_gene: -; abundance: -; CDR3aa: CASSLTTLPTEAFF; CDR3nt: TGTGCCAGCAGCTTAACTACCCTACCTACTGAAGCTTTCTTT
v_gene: TRBV7-8; j_gene: TRBJ1-1; d_gene: -; abundance: -; CDR3aa: CASSLMQGGLAFF; CDR3nt: TGTGCCAGCAGCTTAATGCAGGGCGGTTTGGCTTTCTTT
v_gene: TRBV2; j_gene: TRBJ1-2; d_gene: -; abundance: -; CDR3aa: CASSLDHYGYTF; CDR3nt: TGTGCCAGCAGTTTGGACCACTATGGCTACACCTTC
v_gene: TRBV6-1; j_gene: TRBJ2-2; d_gene: TRBD1; abundance: -; CDR3aa: CASSHTGGATGELFF; CDR3nt: TGTGCCAGCAGTCACACAGGGGGCGCGACCGGGGAGCTGTTTTTT
v_gene: TRBV2; j_gene: TRBJ1-1; d_gene: -; abundance: large; CDR3aa: CASSEAGDLNTEAFF; CDR3nt: TGTGCCAGCAGTGAAGCGGGAGATTTGAACACTGAAGCTTTCTTT
v_gene: TRBV28; j_gene: TRBJ1-1; d_gene: -; abundance: once; CDR3aa: CASRSGINTEAFF; CDR3nt: TGTGCCAGCAGGTCGGGGATAAACACTGAAGCTTTCTTT
v_gene: TRBV11-2; j_gene: TRBJ1-4; d_gene: -; abundance: -; CDR3aa: CASSLEAAAEKLFF; CDR3nt: TGTGCCAGCAGCTTAGAGGCAGCTGCGGAGAAACTGTTTTTT
v_gene: TRBV6-1; j_gene: TRBJ1-3; d_gene: -; abundance: -; CDR3aa: CASRPLYSGNTIYF; CDR3nt: TGTGCCAGCAGACCTCTGTACTCTGGAAACACCATATATTTT
v_gene: TRBV11-2; j_gene: TRBJ1-2; d_gene: -; abundance: few; CDR3aa: CASSPQPGRHYGYTF; CDR3nt: TGTGCCAGCAGCCCGCAACCGGGTAGGCACTATGGCTACACCTTC
v_gene: TRBV18; j_gene: TRBJ1-6; d_gene: TRBD1; abundance: -; CDR3aa: CASSQRTGTTNSPLHF; CDR3nt: TGTGCCAGCTCACAACGGACAGGGACTACTAATTCACCCCTCCACTTT
v_gene: TRBV10-2; j_gene: TRBJ2-7; d_gene: -; abundance: -; CDR3aa: CASRTTTGRSSYEQYF; CDR3nt: TGCGCCAGCAGAACGACGACAGGCCGCAGCTCCTACGAGCAGTACTTC
v_gene: TRBV2; j_gene: TRBJ1-2; d_gene: TRBD1; abundance: -; CDR3aa: CASSESTRDRANYGYTF; CDR3nt: TGTGCCAGCAGTGAATCAACCCGTGACAGGGCTAACTATGGCTACACCTTC
v_gene: TRBV11-2; j_gene: TRBJ1-5; d_gene: -; abundance: -; CDR3aa: CASSLGTTGPQYSNQPQHF; CDR3nt: TGTGCCAGCAGCTTAGGGACAACGGGACCCCAATATAGCAATCAGCCCCAGCATTTT
v_gene: TRBV9; j_gene: TRBJ2-1; d_gene: TRBD2; abundance: -; CDR3aa: CASSVVPSGGLRSYNEQFF; CDR3nt: TGTGCCAGCAGCGTAGTGCCTAGCGGGGGGCTACGATCCTACAATGAGCAGTTCTTC
v_gene: TRBV11-2; j_gene: TRBJ2-7; d_gene: -; abundance: -; CDR3aa: CASSLVGGDEQYF; CDR3nt: TGTGCCAGCAGCTTAGTAGGGGGTGACGAGCAGTACTTC
v_gene: TRBV7-2; j_gene: TRBJ1-4; d_gene: TRBD1; abundance: -; CDR3aa: CASSGQGMANEKLFF; CDR3nt: TGTGCCAGCAGCGGACAGGGGATGGCTAATGAAAAACTGTTTTTT
v_gene: TRBV7-9; j_gene: TRBJ2-7; d_gene: -; abundance: -; CDR3aa: CASSPENRVYEQYF; CDR3nt: TGTGCCAGCAGCCCCGAGAACAGGGTTTACGAGCAGTACTTC
v_gene: TRBV6-1; j_gene: TRBJ1-1; d_gene: -; abundance: -; CDR3aa: CASSEWQGTEAFF; CDR3nt: TGTGCCAGCAGTGAATGGCAGGGTACTGAAGCTTTCTTT
v_gene: TRBV28; j_gene: TRBJ1-2; d_gene: -; abundance: -; CDR3aa: CASRGYEGWGYTF; CDR3nt: TGTGCCAGCAGGGGATATGAGGGGTGGGGCTACACCTTC
v_gene: TRBV6-5; j_gene: TRBJ2-5; d_gene: -; abundance: -; CDR3aa: CASSYSLEIQETQYF; CDR3nt: TGTGCCAGCAGTTACAGTCTAGAAATACAAGAGACCCAGTACTTC
v_gene: TRBV7-9; j_gene: TRBJ1-1; d_gene: TRBD1; abundance: -; CDR3aa: CASSPQGQGSNTEAFF; CDR3nt: TGTGCCAGCAGCCCCCAGGGACAGGGGTCGAACACTGAAGCTTTCTTT
v_gene: TRBV7-9; j_gene: TRBJ2-2; d_gene: TRBD2; abundance: few; CDR3aa: CASSLEAGGITGELFF; CDR3nt: TGTGCCAGCAGCTTAGAAGCGGGAGGCATCACCGGGGAGCTGTTTTTT
v_gene: TRBV5-1; j_gene: TRBJ1-2; d_gene: TRBD1; abundance: -; CDR3aa: CASSLGSTGAYGYTF; CDR3nt: TGCGCCAGCAGCTTGGGATCGACAGGGGCCTATGGCTACACCTTC
v_gene: TRBV5-1; j_gene: TRBJ1-2; d_gene: -; abundance: -; CDR3aa: CASSLSNRYGYTF; CDR3nt: TGCGCCAGCAGCTTGTCTAATAGGTATGGCTACACCTTC
v_gene: TRBV18; j_gene: TRBJ2-7; d_gene: -; abundance: -; CDR3aa: CASSPPSYRSSYEQYF; CDR3nt: TGTGCCAGCTCACCACCTTCTTACAGGAGCTCCTACGAGCAGTACTTC
v_gene: TRBV10-2; j_gene: TRBJ1-1; d_gene: TRBD1; abundance: -; CDR3aa: CASSRQGLDTEAFF; CDR3nt: TGCGCCAGCAGTAGACAGGGATTGGACACTGAAGCTTTCTTT
v_gene: TRBV7-2; j_gene: TRBJ1-3; d_gene: -; abundance: -; CDR3aa: CASSGDRPGNTIYF; CDR3nt: TGTGCCAGCAGCGGTGACAGGCCTGGAAACACCATATATTTT
v_gene: TRBV11-1; j_gene: TRBJ2-7; d_gene: TRBD1; abundance: -; CDR3aa: CASSLPTGVKDEQYF; CDR3nt: TGTGCCAGCAGCTTACCGACAGGGGTGAAGGACGAGCAGTACTTC
v_gene: TRBV11-2; j_gene: TRBJ1-5; d_gene: -; abundance: few; CDR3aa: CASSLGGREDQPQHF; CDR3nt: TGTGCCAGCAGCTTAGGGGGCAGGGAAGATCAGCCCCAGCATTTT
v_gene: TRBV5-1; j_gene: TRBJ2-1; d_gene: TRBD2; abundance: -; CDR3aa: CASSHYGASGENSGYNEQFF; CDR3nt: TGCGCCAGCAGCCATTACGGTGCTAGCGGGGAGAATTCCGGGTACAATGAGCAGTTCTTC
v_gene: TRBV19; j_gene: TRBJ1-5; d_gene: TRBD1; abundance: -; CDR3aa: CASSSGGGLSNQPQHF; CDR3nt: TGTGCCAGTAGTTCAGGGGGCGGTTTAAGCAATCAGCCCCAGCATTTT